This TCR beta chain was documented in a study of blood T cells in healthy people across ages. Each donor was a healthy Caucasian individual from Russia, aged 6 to 90. The extraction recovered at least 5.5 micrograms of total RNA per sample. For the second PCR, which ran for about 7 to 11 cycles, a sample-barcoded 5' primer and a J-beta primer mix were used. All cDNA molecules were each tagged by a template-switch adaptor with 12 random nucleotides. CDR3-containing paired-end reads numbering at least 2.5 million came from each sample. TCRdb called the 5' RACE reads again in MiXCR, with one record for every CDR3 protein. Altogether more than 900,000 distinct CDR3 sequences are present, approximately 26% being singletons, with the ten largest covering approximately 0.71%. V was shortened by 5 bases and J by 4 bases, with 14 bases between the two germline ends. CDR1 is SQVTM and CDR2 is ANQGSEA in the germline V gene. The CDR3 runs to 13 residues.

The sample was also reused in another study, on T cells of mothers and their children.

The V and J genes are TRBV29-1 and TRBJ1-1; D remains unclear. The TCR comes from a girl aged 2-10 years in good health. The sample comprised blood. In DNA, the CDR3 is TGCAGCGTTTTTTTGGGCCTCATCACTGAAGCTTTCTTT. Its protein is CSVFLGLITEAFF.